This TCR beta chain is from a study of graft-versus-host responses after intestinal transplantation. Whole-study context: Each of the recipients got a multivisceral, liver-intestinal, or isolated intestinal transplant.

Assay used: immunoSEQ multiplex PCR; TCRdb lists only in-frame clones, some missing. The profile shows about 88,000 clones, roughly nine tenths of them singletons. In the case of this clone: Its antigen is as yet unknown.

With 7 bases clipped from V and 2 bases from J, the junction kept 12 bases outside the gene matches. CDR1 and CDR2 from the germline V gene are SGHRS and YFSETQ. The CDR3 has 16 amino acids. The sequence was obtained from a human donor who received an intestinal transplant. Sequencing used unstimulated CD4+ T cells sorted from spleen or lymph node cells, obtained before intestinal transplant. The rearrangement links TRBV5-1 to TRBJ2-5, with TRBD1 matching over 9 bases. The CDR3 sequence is CASSGWGQGAQETQYF. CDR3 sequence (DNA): TGCGCCAGCTCTGGGTGGGGACAGGGAGCACAAGAGACCCAGTACTTC.